This T cell receptor (beta chain) was sequenced for a study of OX40 agonist ivuxolimab in advanced cancers. General study results and limits: In the expanded peripheral T cells, antigen specificity was never determined.

Collection of blood occurred at baseline, at cycle 4 day 1, and at cycle 7 day 1. CDR3 length: 14 amino acids. Trimming left V 5 bases short and J 4 bases short, with 14 bases between. The germline gives CDR1 SEHNR, CDR2 FQNEAQ (reference sequence). As for this clone: What it binds is unknown.

TCRdb's copy holds only in-frame clones and misses some; the assay was immunoSEQ multiplex PCR. The table lists tens of thousands of clones, roughly 88% of them singletons, with around 0.33% in the top ten. The sample here was CD4+ or CD8+ T cells sorted from blood, taken in a trial of the OX40 agonist ivuxolimab. The source is an adult with an advanced solid tumor such as melanoma, head and neck, liver or kidney cancer. J is TRBJ1-1 and V is TRBV7-9; TRBD1 is a possible D gene (6 bases). The CDR3 loop reads CASSQTGRGTEAFF. CDR3 coding DNA: TGTGCCAGCAGCCAAACAGGGCGGGGCACTGAAGCTTTCTTT.